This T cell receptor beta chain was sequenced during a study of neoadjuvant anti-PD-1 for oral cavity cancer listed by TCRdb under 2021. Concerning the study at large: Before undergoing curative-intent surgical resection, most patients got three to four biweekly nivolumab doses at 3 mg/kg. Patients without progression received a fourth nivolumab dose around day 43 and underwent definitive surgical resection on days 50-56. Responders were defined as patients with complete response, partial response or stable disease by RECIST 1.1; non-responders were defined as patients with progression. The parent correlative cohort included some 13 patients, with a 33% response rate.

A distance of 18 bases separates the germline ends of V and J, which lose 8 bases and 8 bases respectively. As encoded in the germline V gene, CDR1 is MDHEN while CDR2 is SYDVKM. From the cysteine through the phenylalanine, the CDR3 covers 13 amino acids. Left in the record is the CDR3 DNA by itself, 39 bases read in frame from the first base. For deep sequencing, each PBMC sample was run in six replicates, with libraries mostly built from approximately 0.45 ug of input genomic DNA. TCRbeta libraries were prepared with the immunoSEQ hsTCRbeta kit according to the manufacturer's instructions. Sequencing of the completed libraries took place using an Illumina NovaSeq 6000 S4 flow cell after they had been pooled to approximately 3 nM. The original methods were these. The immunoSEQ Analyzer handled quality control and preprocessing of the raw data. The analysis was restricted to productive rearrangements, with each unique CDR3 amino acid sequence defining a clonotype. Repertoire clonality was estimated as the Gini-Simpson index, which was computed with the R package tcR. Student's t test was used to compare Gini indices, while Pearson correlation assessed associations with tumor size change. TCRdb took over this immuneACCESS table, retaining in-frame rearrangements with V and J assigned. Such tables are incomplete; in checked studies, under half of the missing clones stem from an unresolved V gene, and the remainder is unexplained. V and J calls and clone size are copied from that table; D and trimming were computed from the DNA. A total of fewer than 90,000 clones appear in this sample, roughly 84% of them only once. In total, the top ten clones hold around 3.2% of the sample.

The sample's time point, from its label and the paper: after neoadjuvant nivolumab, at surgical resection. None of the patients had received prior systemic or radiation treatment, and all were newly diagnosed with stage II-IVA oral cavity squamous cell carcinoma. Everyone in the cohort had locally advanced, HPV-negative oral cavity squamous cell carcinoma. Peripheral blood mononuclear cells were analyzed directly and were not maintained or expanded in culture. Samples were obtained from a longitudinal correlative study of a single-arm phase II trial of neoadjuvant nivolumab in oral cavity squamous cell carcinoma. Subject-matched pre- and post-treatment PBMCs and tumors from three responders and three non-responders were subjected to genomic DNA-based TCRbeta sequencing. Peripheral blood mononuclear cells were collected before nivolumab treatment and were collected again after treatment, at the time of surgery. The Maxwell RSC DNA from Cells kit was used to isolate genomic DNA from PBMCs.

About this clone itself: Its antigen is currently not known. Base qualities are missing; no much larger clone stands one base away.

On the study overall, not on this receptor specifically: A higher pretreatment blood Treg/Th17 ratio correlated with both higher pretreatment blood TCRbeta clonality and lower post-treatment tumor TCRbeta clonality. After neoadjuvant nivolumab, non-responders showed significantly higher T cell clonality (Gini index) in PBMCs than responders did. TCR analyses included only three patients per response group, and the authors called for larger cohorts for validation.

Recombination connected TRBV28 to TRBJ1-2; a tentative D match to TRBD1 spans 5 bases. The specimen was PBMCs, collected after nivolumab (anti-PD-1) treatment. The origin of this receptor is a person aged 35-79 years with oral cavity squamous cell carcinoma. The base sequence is TGTGCCAGCCTTTCCAGGGTGGTAGAGGGCTACACCTTC. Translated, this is CASLSRVVEGYTF.